Included here is one TCR beta chain sequence, with context. This CDR3 comprises 14 residues. CDR1 and CDR2 (germline): SGDLS, YYNGEE. Trimming shortened V by 3 bases and J by 5 bases, and 14 bases separated the two germline ends. The sample belongs to a study of blood T cells in healthy people across ages. A second about 7 to 12 cycle PCR used barcoded and J-beta primers. A single record per CDR3 protein comes from TCRdb applying MiXCR to the 5' RACE reads. The table records some 1.8 million distinct CDR3 sequences, about two fifths of them present only once. The material sequenced was blood. This TCR was sampled from a human donor in good health. This chain joins TRBV9 and TRBJ1-1, with D unresolved. CDR3 sequence (DNA): TGTGCCAGCAGCGACCTCATGGCTAGAACTGAAGCTTTCTTT. Amino acid sequence: CASSDLMARTEAFF.